Ten or more counts support the clone carrying this T cell receptor beta chain. After constant-region reverse-primer amplification, full-length variable regions underwent semi-nested PCR with Nested Universal Primer A. TCRdb reprocessed the 5' RACE reads with MiXCR, giving one entry per CDR3 protein. The sample shows roughly 50,000 distinct CDR3 sequences, roughly 15% of them seen only once. This CDR3 contains 14 residues. Trimming removed 4 bases from V and 7 bases from J; junction bases left unmatched: 4. Germline V CDR1 and CDR2: SGHRS, YFSETQ. Naive CD4+ T cells were purified with Tregs depleted by CD25.

This TCR was sampled from a female donor with breast cancer. V is TRBV5-1 and J is TRBJ2-3, with TRBD2 identical over 12 bases. The sample consisted of naive CD4+ T cells sorted from blood. Specified subset: naive CD4+ T cells, CD4+CD45RA+CD25-. The CDR3 reads CASSQTSGGNTQYF. The CDR3, as DNA: TGCGCCAGCAGCCAGACTAGCGGGGGAAATACGCAGTATTTT.